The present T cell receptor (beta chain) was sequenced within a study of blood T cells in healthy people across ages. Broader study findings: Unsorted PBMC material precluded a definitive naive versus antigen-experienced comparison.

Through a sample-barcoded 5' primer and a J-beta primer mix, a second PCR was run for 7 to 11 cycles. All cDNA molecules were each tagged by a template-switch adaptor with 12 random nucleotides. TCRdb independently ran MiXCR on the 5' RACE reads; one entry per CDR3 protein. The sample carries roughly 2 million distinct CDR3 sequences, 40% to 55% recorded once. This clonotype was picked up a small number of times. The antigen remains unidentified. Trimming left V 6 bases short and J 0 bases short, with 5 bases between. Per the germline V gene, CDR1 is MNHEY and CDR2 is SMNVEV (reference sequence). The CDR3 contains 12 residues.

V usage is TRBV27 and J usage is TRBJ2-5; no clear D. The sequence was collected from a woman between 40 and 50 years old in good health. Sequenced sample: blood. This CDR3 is CASSEDQETQYF. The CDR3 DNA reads TGTGCCAGCAGCGAGGACCAAGAGACCCAGTACTTC.